The present T cell receptor beta chain was sequenced within a study of T cells in Graves' hyperthyroidism and ophthalmopathy. Study details: Peripheral blood samples were taken at initial diagnosis, prior to any treatment.

The CDR3 runs to 16 residues. In germline, CDR1 is SGHTA, CDR2 FQGTGA. J lost 1 base, V lost 0 bases, and 4 bases had no gene match. Study findings and constraints: Model output signaled ophthalmopathy a median roughly 6.1 months ahead of onset. Ophthalmopathy was separated from stable hyperthyroidism by a 13 V-J model.

Of note for this clonotype: Its antigen is unidentified.

RNA transcripts served as the template for amplifying TCR beta CDR3 regions. Using the HTBI primer set, a first-round RT-PCR was run on the TCR CDR3. TCRdb ran MiXCR on the multiplex PCR reads and lists one entry per CDR3 protein. The table shows around 400,000 distinct CDR3 sequences, with roughly 15% occurring only once. This sequence originates from a woman aged 60-75 years with Graves' ophthalmopathy. The chain recombines TRBV7-3 with TRBJ2-3, with 7 bases fitting TRBD1. The sequencing input was blood. CDR3 amino acids: CASSLTGQMGTDTQYF. CDR3 nucleotides: TGTGCCAGCAGCTTAACGGGACAGATGGGCACAGATACGCAGTATTTT.